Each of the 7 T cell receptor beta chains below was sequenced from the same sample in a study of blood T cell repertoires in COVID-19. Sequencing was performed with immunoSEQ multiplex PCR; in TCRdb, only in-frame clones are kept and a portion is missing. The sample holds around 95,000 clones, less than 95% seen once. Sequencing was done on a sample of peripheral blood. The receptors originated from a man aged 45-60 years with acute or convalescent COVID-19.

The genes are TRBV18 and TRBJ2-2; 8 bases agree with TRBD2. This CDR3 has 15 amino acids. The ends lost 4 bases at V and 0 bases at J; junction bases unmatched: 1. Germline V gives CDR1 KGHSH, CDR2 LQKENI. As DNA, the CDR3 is TGTGCCAGCTCACTGGGACTAGCGAACACCGGGGAGCTGTTTTTT. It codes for CASSLGLANTGELFF.

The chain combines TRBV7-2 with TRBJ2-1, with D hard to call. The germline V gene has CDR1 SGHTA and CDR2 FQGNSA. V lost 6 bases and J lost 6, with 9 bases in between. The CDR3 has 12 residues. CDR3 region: CASRSPGNEQFF. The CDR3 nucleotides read TGTGCCAGCAGGTCCCCCGGCAATGAGCAGTTCTTC.

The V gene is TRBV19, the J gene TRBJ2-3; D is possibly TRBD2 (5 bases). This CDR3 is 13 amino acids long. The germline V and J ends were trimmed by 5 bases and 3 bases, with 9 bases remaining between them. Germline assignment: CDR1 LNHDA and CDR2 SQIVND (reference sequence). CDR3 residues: CASSGLGTDTQYF. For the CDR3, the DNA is TGTGCCAGTAGTGGACTGGGGACAGATACGCAGTATTTT.

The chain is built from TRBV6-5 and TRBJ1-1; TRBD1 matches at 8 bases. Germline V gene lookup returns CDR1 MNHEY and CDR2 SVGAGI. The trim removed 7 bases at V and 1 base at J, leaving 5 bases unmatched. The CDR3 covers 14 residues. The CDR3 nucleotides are TGTGCCAGCACCAAGGACAGGGCGAACACTGAAGCTTTCTTT. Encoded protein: CASTKDRANTEAFF.

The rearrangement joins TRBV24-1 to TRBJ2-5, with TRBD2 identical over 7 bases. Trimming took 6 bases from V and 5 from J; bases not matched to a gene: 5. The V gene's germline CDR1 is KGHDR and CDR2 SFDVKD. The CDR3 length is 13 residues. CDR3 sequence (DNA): TGTGCCACCAGTACACGGGGGGAGGAGACCCAGTACTTC. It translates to CATSTRGEETQYF.

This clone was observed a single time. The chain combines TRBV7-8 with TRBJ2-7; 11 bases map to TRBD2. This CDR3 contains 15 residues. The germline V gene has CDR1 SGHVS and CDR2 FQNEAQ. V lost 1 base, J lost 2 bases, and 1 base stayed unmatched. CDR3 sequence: CASSLVAGGPYEQYF. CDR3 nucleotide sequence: TGTGCCAGCAGCTTAGTAGCGGGAGGGCCCTACGAGCAGTACTTC.

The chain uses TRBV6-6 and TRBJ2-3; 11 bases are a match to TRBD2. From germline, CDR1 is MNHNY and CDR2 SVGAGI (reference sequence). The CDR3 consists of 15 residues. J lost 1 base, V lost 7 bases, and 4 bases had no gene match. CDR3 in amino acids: CASILLAGGTDTQYF. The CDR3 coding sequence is TGTGCCAGCATTCTACTAGCGGGAGGCACAGATACGCAGTATTTT.